This T cell receptor beta chain was recovered during a study of T cell repertoires in cytomegalovirus infection. Across the whole study: Used in the study were CMV epitopes, some recently identified and HLA-C-restricted, others well-studied and HLA-B-restricted. Findings and limits, study-wide: Summed frequency of public TCR beta families distinguished CMV carriers with the relevant HLA. CMV-specific TCR beta clonotypes restricted by HLA-C were the ones dominating the ex vivo response.

TCRdb redid the calling of the reads with MiXCR, one entry per CDR3 protein. The sample includes roughly 340,000 distinct CDR3 sequences, roughly 28% of them seen just once. This clonotype has a handful of counts. Its target is unknown. The CDR3 length is 15 residues. Trimming left V 0 bases short and J 7 bases short, with 12 bases between. Germline V gene lookup returns CDR1 LNHDA and CDR2 SQIVND (reference sequence). The chain employs TRBV19 and TRBJ2-2; D possibly corresponds to TRBD1 (7 bases). Specimen: cultured PBMCs, collected from culture after CMV antigen stimulation. This clonotype originated in a human donor in good health (CMV status not recorded). Some clones in this sample may be carry-over from other donors' samples. This chain's CDR3 is CASSIEYRGGGELFF. CDR3 nucleotide sequence: TGTGCCAGTAGTATAGAGTACAGGGGAGGCGGGGAGCTGTTTTTT.